These 18 T cell receptor beta chains were sequenced from one sample in a study of response to subunit inactivated influenza vaccine (dated by TCRdb to the late 2010s). The library relied on RT-PCR. The instrument was an Illumina HiSeq 2500. Clones were called with MiXCR by TCRdb after fastp trimmed the public reads at Q25, and only in-frame beta chains were retained. A single entry per CDR3 protein holds the most common genes and DNA from its merged rows. Recorded for this sample are around 790,000 distinct CDR3 sequences; around 20% of them occurred a single time. The biggest ten clones account for roughly 10% of the sample. The sequencing here drew on PBMCs from blood, taken less than 6 days after vaccination. These receptors were collected from a man aged 45-65 years who received an inactivated influenza vaccine. Donor details come from another sample of the same person, matched by shared clones.

The J gene is TRBJ2-3, the V gene TRBV11-2, with D possibly being TRBD1 (6 bases). Germline loops: CDR1 SGHAT, CDR2 FQNNGV. This CDR3 comprises 18 residues. The V end lost 1 base, the J end lost 1 base, and 18 bases lay between the germline ends. DNA of the CDR3: TGTGCCAGCAGCTTAGGGGGGCTCTCGGCCCGGGGCACAGATACGCAGTATTTT. Protein product: CASSLGGLSARGTDTQYF.

This clonotype was observed a handful of times. The chain couples TRBV7-2 to TRBJ1-1; D ambiguous. CDR3 length equals 14 residues. V gave up 1 base and J gave up 5 bases, with 11 bases separating them. From germline, CDR1 is SGHTA and CDR2 FQGNSA. The CDR3 nucleotides are TGTGCCAGCAGCTTAGTTCGTGGGGTTACTGAAGCTTTCTTT. Its protein product is CASSLVRGVTEAFF.

This clonotype was counted a few times. The junction does not match germline at one end; this may be a read error. V is TRBV20-1 and J is TRBJ2-2, with D perhaps assigned TRBD1 or TRBD2 (5 bases each). The CDR3 is 16 amino acids. Germline V gives CDR1 DFQATT, CDR2 SNEGSKA (reference sequence). CDR3 nucleotide sequence: TGCAGTGCGAGAGGTGGGGCGGGCCCTTCGGCCGGGGAGCTGTTTTTT. Translated: CSARGGAGPSAGELFF.

V and J are TRBV6-1 and TRBJ2-7, with 11 bases that match TRBD2. The CDR3 has 14 amino acids. V was clipped by 5 bases and J by 4 bases; unmatched bases: 4. Germline V gene data show CDR1 as MNHNS and CDR2 as SASEGT. The CDR3, as DNA: TGTGCCAGCAGTCGGGGACTAGCGGCGTACGAGCAGTACTTC. It translates to CASSRGLAAYEQYF.

V gene TRBV7-2 combines with J gene TRBJ1-2; a weak D match, TRBD1 (6 bases). Trimming removed 3 bases from V and 4 bases from J, with 15 bases in between. The CDR3 contains 15 residues. Germline CDR1 is SGHTA and CDR2 is FQGNSA. CDR3: CASSFKISGAYGYTF. For the CDR3, the DNA is TGTGCCAGCAGCTTCAAAATTTCAGGGGCCTATGGCTACACCTTC.

This chain uses TRBV7-9 with TRBJ2-5; 7 nucleotides line up with TRBD2. J lost 0 bases, V lost 5 bases, and 6 bases had no gene match. This CDR3 has 15 residues. Germline V CDR1 and CDR2: SEHNR, FQNEAQ (reference sequence). The CDR3 here is CASSPRTRYQETQYF. The DNA of the CDR3 is TGTGCCAGCAGCCCCCGGACTAGGTACCAAGAGACCCAGTACTTC. The whole variable domain, remainder taken from reference TRBV7-9 and TRBJ2-5, is DTGVSQNPRHKITKRGQNVTFRCDPISEHNRLYWYRQTLGQGPEFLTYFQNEAQLEKSRLLSDRFSAERPKGSFSTLEIQRTEQGDSAMYLCASSPRTRYQETQYFGPGTRLLVL.

The chain is built from TRBV7-6 and TRBJ2-7; 8 positions match TRBD2. V shed 5 bases and J 8 bases; nucleotides not matched to a gene: 8. Germline loops: CDR1 SGHVS, CDR2 FNYEAQ. The CDR3 has 13 residues. As DNA, the CDR3 is TGTGCCAGCAGCCCTCAGCGGGGGAAGCAGCAGTACTTC. Its translation: CASSPQRGKQQYF.

This clonotype occurred a few times. The CDR3 protein is CASSSTSGDWGNYNEQFF. CDR3 DNA: TGTGCCAGCAGCTCGACTAGCGGGGACTGGGGCAATTACAATGAGCAGTTCTTC. The rearrangement links TRBV12-3 or TRBV12-4 to TRBJ2-1; 11 positions match TRBD2. This CDR3 contains 18 residues. Losses at the gene ends were 6 bases for V and 4 bases for J; bases not matched to a gene: 14.

This clonotype showed up many times. The chain is built from TRBV28 and TRBJ2-7; D may be TRBD1 (5 bases). CDR3 length: 14 residues. The germline V gene has CDR1 MDHEN and CDR2 SYDVKM. The V end was cut by 3 bases, the J end by 0 bases, with 9 bases between. The CDR3 spells CASSFQGYSYEQYF. DNA of the CDR3: TGTGCCAGCAGTTTTCAGGGATACTCCTACGAGCAGTACTTC.

This clonotype has more than one count but fewer than ten. This chain joins TRBV6-1 and TRBJ1-6; 7 bases map to TRBD1. Germline V gene sequence: CDR1 MNHNS, CDR2 SASEGT. CDR3 length: 15 residues. V lost 6 bases, J lost 7 bases, and 9 bases stayed unmatched. The CDR3 spells CASRRNRGTNSPLHF. The DNA for the CDR3 is TGTGCCAGCAGACGAAACAGGGGCACGAATTCACCCCTCCACTTT.

J is TRBJ2-7 and V is TRBV4-3; D is perhaps TRBD1 (5 bases). In germline, CDR1 is LGHNA, CDR2 YSLEER. Deletions cut 3 bases from V and 6 bases from J, with 12 bases between. The CDR3 sequence is 13 residues long. CDR3 sequence reads: CASSQSRVSEQYF. As DNA, the CDR3 is TGCGCCAGCAGCCAGAGCAGGGTTAGCGAGCAGTACTTC.

The CDR3 DNA follows: TGTGCCAGCAGTTTAGGATTAAGGACTGGCAATCAGCCCCAGCATTTT. Translation gives CASSLGLRTGNQPQHF. The chain links TRBV28 to TRBJ1-5, with D hard to call. V dropped 2 bases and J dropped 2 bases, with 13 bases sitting between them. The CDR3 loop spans 16 amino acids. The germline gives CDR1 MDHEN, CDR2 SYDVKM.

The chain joins TRBV28 to TRBJ2-7; D is undetermined. The V gene lost 5 bases and the J gene lost 2 bases, with 22 bases spanning the gap. The germline gives CDR1 MDHEN, CDR2 SYDVKM. The CDR3 has 17 residues. Written as DNA, the CDR3 is TGTGCCAGCAGTCTACCCTACGGACGGGTCCGGCCCTACGAGCAGTACTTC. Amino acid sequence: CASSLPYGRVRPYEQYF.

The V gene is TRBV4-3, the J gene TRBJ2-3; D ambiguous. CDR1 is LGHNA and CDR2 is YSLEER in the germline V gene. Trimming took off 4 bases at V and 2 bases at J, with 7 bases between the two ends. This CDR3 comprises 13 residues. The CDR3 region has the DNA TGCGCCAGCAGCCCGTTCTACACAGATACGCAGTATTTT. This translates into CASSPFYTDTQYF.

This chain links TRBV5-5 with TRBJ2-3, with a tentative D call TRBD2 (6 bases). The germline V and J ends were trimmed by 2 bases and 2 bases, with 15 bases remaining between them. The CDR3 has 16 residues. The germline V gene has CDR1 SGHKS and CDR2 YYEKEE (reference sequence). For the CDR3, the DNA is TGTGCCAGCAGCTTACTACCGGGAGCCAACACAGATACGCAGTATTTT. Residues: CASSLLPGANTDTQYF.

This clonotype showed up many times. V gene TRBV12-3 or TRBV12-4 combines with J gene TRBJ2-7; no reliable D call. This CDR3 region has 13 residues. Trimming removed 3 bases from V and 2 bases from J, with 8 bases in between. CDR3: CASSFSGAYEQYF. CDR3 in DNA: TGTGCCAGCAGTTTCTCAGGCGCCTACGAGCAGTACTTC.

V usage is TRBV12-3 or TRBV12-4 and J usage is TRBJ1-2, with 7 bases matching TRBD1. V gave up 1 base and J gave up 2 bases; unmatched junction bases: 13. CDR3 length equals 18 residues. CDR3 nucleotides: TGTGCCAGCAGTTTAGTAAGGGGGCGAGGGGTTAGCAACTATGGCTACACCTTC. The encoded protein is CASSLVRGRGVSNYGYTF.

This sequence joins TRBV3-1 and TRBJ2-1; D might be TRBD1 (6 bases). Trimming removed 2 bases from V and 4 bases from J, with 15 bases in between. Germline V CDR1 and CDR2: LGHDT, YNNKEL (reference sequence). There are 16 residues in the CDR3. CDR3 protein: CASSQRGHPIYNEQFF. CDR3 DNA sequence: TGTGCCAGCAGCCAAAGGGGACACCCCATTTACAATGAGCAGTTCTTC.